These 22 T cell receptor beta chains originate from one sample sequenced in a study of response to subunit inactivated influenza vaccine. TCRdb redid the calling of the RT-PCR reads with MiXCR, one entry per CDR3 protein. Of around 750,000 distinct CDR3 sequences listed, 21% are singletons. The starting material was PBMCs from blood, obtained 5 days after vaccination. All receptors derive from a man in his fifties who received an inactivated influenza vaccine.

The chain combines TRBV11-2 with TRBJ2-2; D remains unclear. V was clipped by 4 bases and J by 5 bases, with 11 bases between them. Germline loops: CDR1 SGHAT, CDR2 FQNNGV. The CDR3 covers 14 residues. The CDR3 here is CASSSLSLTGELFF. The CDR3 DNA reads TGTGCCAGCAGCTCGCTCAGCCTTACCGGGGAGCTGTTTTTT.

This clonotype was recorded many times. This chain's CDR3 is CSARQGFNQPQHF. CDR3 nucleotide sequence: TGCAGTGCCAGACAGGGTTTCAATCAGCCCCAGCATTTT. The chain recombines TRBV20-1 with TRBJ1-5, with TRBD1 matching 7 bases. Germline assignment: CDR1 DFQATT and CDR2 SNEGSKA (reference sequence). V lost 6 bases, J lost 3 bases, and 5 bases stayed unmatched. This CDR3 has 13 amino acids.

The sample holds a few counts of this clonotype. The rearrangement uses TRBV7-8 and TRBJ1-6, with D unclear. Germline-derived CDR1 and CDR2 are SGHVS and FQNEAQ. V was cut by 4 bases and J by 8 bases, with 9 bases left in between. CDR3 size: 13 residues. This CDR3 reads CASSSYKYSPLHF. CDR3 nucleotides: TGTGCCAGCAGCTCATACAAGTATTCACCCCTCCACTTT.

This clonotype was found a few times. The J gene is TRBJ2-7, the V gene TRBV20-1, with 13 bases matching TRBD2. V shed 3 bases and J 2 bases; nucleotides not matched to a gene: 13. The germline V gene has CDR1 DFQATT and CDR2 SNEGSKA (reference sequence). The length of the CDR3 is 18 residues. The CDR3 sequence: CSASLIGLAGARTYEQYF. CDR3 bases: TGCAGTGCTAGTCTTATCGGACTAGCGGGAGCCCGGACCTACGAGCAGTACTTC.

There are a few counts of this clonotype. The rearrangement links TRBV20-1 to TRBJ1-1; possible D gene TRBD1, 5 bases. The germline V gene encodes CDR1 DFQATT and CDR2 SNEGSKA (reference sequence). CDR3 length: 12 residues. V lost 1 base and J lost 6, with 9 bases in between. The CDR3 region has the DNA TGCAGTGCTAGAGGTGGCAGGGCTGAAGCTTTCTTT. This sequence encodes CSARGGRAEAFF.

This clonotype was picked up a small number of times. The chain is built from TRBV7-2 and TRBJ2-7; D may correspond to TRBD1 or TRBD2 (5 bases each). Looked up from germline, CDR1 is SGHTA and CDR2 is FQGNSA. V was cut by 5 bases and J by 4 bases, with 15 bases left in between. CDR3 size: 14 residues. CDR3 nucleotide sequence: TGTGCCAGCAGCGAAAGGGTCGGGGCTTACGAGCAGTACTTC. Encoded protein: CASSERVGAYEQYF.

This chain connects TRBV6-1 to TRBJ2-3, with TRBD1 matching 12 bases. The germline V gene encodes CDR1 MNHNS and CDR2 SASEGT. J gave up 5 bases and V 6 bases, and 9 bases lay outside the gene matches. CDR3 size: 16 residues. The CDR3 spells CASSPGQGALGDTQYF. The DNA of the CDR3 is TGTGCCAGCAGCCCGGGACAGGGGGCTTTGGGAGATACGCAGTATTTT.

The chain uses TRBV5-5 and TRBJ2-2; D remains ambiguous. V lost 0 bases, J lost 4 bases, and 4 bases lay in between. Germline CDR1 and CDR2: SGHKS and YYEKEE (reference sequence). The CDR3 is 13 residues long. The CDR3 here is CASSLEFTGELFF. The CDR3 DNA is TGTGCCAGCAGCTTGGAATTCACCGGGGAGCTGTTTTTT.

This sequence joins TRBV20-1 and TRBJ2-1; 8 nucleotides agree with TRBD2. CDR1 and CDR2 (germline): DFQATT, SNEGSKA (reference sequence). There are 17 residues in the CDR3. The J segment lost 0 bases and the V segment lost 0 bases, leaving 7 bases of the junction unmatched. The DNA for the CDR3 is TGCAGTGCTAGAGATTTGTTGAGCGGGAGCTCCTACAATGAGCAGTTCTTC. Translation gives CSARDLLSGSSYNEQFF.

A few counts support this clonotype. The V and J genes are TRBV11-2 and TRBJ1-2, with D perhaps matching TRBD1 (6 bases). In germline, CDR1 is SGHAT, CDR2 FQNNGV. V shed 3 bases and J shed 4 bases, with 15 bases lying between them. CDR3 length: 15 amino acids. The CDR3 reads CASSFQGGALYGYTF. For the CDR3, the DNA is TGTGCCAGCAGCTTCCAAGGGGGGGCACTCTATGGCTACACCTTC. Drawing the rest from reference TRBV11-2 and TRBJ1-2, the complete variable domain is EAGVAQSPRYKIIEKRQSVAFWCNPISGHATLYWYQQILGQGPKLLIQFQNNGVVDDSQLPKDRFSAERLKGVDSTLKIQPAKLEDSAVYLCASSFQGGALYGYTFGSGTRLTVV.

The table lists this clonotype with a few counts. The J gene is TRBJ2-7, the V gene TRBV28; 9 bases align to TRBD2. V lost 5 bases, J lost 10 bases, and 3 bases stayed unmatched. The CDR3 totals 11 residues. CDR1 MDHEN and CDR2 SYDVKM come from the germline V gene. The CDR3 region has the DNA TGTGCCAGCAGTCTGGGACTAGCTCAGTACTTC. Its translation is CASSLGLAQYF.

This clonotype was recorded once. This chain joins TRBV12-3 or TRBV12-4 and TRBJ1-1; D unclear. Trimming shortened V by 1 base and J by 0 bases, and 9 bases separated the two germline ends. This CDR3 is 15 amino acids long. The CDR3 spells CASSLGVRLNTEAFF. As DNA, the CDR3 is TGTGCCAGCAGTTTAGGCGTCAGATTGAACACTGAAGCTTTCTTT.

CDR3 sequence (DNA): TGCAGTGTACCTCGGGGGCCCCTCGGCAATGAGCAGTTCTTC. It codes for CSVPRGPLGNEQFF. This chain connects TRBV20-1 to TRBJ2-1, with D tentatively TRBD1 or TRBD2 (6 bases each). V lost 7 bases and J 6 bases, leaving 19 bases between the germline ends. The germline V gene encodes CDR1 DFQATT and CDR2 SNEGSKA (reference sequence). The CDR3 has 14 amino acids.

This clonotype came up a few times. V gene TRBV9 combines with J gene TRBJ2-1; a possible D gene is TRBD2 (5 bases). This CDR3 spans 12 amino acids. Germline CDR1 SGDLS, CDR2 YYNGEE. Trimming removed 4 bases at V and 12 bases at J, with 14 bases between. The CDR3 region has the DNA TGTGCCAGCAGCCCAGATGGAGGAAGGCAGTTCTTC. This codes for CASSPDGGRQFF.

The CDR3 DNA reads TGTGCCAGCAGCTTAGCTTCGGGGTTCGTACAGGGTGTCTACGAGCAGTACTTC. This encodes CASSLASGFVQGVYEQYF. This sequence joins TRBV11-1 and TRBJ2-7, with TRBD1 as a possible D gene (6 bases). Germline CDR1 reads SGHAT; CDR2 reads FQDESV (reference sequence). The CDR3 runs 18 residues. Trimming removed 0 bases at V and 3 bases at J, with 21 bases between.

The DNA of the CDR3 is TGTGCCAGCAGTAACCGGGACCAGAAAGAGACCCAGTACTTC. The encoded protein is CASSNRDQKETQYF. The rearrangement links TRBV6-2 or TRBV6-3 to TRBJ2-5; D is perhaps TRBD1 or TRBD2 (5 bases each). The CDR3 is 14 residues long. The germline CDR1 and CDR2 sequences are MNHEY and SVGEGT. V was shortened by 5 bases and J by 3 bases, with 13 bases between the two germline ends.

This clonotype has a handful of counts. CDR3: CASSYSKNIQYF. As DNA, the CDR3 is TGTGCCAGCAGTTACTCCAAAAACATTCAGTACTTC. V is TRBV6-2 or TRBV6-3 and J is TRBJ2-4; D is ambiguous. Germline V lookup: CDR1 MNHEY, CDR2 SVGEGT. V dropped 0 bases and J dropped 3 bases, with 0 bases sitting between them. The CDR3 runs 12 residues.

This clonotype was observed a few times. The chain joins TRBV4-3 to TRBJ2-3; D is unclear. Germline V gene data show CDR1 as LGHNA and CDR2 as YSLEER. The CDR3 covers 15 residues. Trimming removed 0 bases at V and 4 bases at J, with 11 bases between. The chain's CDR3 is CASSQDLAKSDTQYF. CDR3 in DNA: TGCGCCAGCAGCCAAGATCTCGCCAAATCAGATACGCAGTATTTT.

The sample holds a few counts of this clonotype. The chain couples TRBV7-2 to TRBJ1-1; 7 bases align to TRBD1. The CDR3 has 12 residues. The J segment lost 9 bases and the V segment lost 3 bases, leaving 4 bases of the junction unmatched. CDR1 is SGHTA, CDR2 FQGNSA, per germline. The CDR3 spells CASSFRTGKAFF. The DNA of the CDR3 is TGTGCCAGCAGCTTTCGGACAGGAAAAGCTTTCTTT.

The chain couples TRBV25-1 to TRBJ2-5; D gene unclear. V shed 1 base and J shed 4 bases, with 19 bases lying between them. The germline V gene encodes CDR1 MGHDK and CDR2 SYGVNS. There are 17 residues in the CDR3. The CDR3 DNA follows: TGTGCCAGCAGTGAATGGGCAGAGATTCTTGCACGAGAGACCCAGTACTTC. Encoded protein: CASSEWAEILARETQYF.

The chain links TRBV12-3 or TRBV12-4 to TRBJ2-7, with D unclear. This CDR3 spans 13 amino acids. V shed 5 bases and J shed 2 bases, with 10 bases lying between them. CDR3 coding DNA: TGTGCCAGCAGTCCCCGCAGCCCCTACGAGCAGTACTTC. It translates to CASSPRSPYEQYF.

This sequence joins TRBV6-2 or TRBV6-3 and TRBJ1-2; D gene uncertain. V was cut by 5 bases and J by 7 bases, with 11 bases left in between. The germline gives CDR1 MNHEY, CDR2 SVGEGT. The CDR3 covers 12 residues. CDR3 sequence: CASSTWTAGYTF. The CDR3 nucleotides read TGTGCCAGCAGTACCTGGACGGCTGGCTACACCTTC.